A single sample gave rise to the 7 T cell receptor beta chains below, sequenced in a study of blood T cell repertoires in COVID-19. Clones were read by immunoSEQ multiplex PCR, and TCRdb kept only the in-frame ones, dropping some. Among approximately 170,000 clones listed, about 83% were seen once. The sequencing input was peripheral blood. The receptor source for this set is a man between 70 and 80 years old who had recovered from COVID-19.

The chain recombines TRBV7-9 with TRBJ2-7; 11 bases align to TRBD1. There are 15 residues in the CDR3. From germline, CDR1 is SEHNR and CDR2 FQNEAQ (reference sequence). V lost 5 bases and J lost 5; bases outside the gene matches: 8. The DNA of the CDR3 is TGTGCCAGCAGCGGACAGGGGGCGTTTTCCAACGAGCAGTACTTC. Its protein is CASSGQGAFSNEQYF.

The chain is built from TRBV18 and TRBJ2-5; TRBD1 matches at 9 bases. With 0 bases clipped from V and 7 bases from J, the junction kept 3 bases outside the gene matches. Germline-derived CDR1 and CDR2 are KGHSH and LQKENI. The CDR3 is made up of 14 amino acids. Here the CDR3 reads CASSPPGQGRTQYF. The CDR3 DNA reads TGTGCCAGCTCACCACCGGGACAGGGTAGGACCCAGTACTTC.

The CDR3 coding sequence is TGTGCCAGTGGATACTCCCAGCCTAGTTCGGGATACACCTTC. Its protein is CASGYSQPSSGYTF. V gene TRBV28 combines with J gene TRBJ1-2, with no clear D. The V and J ends lost 9 bases and 11 bases respectively, with 25 bases between them. This CDR3 region has 14 residues. Germline V gene data show CDR1 as MDHEN and CDR2 as SYDVKM.

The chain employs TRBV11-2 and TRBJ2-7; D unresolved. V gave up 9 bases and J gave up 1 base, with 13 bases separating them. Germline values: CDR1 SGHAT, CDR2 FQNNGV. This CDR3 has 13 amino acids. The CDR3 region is CASGSGFSYEQYF. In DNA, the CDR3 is TGTGCCAGTGGTTCCGGGTTTTCCTACGAGCAGTACTTC.

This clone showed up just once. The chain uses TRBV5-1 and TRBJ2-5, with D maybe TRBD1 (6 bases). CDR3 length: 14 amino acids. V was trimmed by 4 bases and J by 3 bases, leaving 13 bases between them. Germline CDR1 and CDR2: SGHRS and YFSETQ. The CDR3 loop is CASSLSGTKETQYF. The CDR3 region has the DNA TGCGCCAGCAGCCTTTCCGGGACAAAAGAGACCCAGTACTTC.

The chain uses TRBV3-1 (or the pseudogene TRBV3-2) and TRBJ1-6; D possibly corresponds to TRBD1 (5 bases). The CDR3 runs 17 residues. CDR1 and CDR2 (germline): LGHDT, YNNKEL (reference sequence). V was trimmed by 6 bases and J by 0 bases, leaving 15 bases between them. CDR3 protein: CASRPHLQGSYNSPLHF. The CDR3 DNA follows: TGTGCCAGCAGGCCCCACCTTCAGGGCTCCTATAATTCACCCCTCCACTTT.

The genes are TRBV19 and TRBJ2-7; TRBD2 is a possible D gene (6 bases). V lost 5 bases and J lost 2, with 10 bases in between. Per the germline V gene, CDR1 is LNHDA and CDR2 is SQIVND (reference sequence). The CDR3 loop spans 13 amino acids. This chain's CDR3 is CASSDGSAYEQYF. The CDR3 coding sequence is TGTGCCAGTAGTGACGGGAGCGCCTACGAGCAGTACTTC.